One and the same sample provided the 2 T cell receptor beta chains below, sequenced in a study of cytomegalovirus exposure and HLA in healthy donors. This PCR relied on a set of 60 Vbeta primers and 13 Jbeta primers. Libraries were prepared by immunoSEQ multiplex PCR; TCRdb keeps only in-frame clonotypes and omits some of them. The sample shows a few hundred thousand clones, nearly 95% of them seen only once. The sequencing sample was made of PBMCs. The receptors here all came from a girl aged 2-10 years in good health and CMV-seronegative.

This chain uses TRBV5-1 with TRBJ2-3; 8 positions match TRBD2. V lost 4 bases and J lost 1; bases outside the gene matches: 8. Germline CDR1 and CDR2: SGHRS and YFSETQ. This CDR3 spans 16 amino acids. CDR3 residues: CASSVGLESGTDTQYF. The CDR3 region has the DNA TGCGCCAGCAGCGTGGGACTAGAGTCGGGCACAGATACGCAGTATTTT. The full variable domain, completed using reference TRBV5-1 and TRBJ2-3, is KAGVTQTPRYLIKTRGQQVTLSCSPISGHRSVSWYQQTPGQGLQFLFEYFSETQRNKGNFPGRFSGRQFSNSRSEMNVSTLELGDSALYLCASSVGLESGTDTQYFGPGTRLTVL.

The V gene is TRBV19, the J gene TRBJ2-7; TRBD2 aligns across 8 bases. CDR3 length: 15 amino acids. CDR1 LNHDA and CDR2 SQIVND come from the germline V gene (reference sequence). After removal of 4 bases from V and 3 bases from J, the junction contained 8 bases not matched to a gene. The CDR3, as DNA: TGTGCCAGTAGTAATCGGAGCGGGAGAGGCTACGAGCAGTACTTC. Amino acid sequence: CASSNRSGRGYEQYF. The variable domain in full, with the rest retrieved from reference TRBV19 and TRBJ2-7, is DGGITQSPKYLFRKEGQNVTLSCEQNLNHDAMYWYRQDPGQGLRLIYYSQIVNDFQKGDIAEGYSVSREKKESFPLTVTSAQKNPTAFYLCASSNRSGRGYEQYFGPGTRLTVT.